Described below is a single T cell receptor (beta chain) sequence and its context. Its antigen is undetermined. This sample's treatment: roughly 20 received Ad26.COV2.S at low or high dose, single or two shots; a few received placebo; per-sample allocation not given. Samples were taken on day 63 after the first vaccine or placebo injection. This record belongs to a study of Ad26.COV2.S vaccination and SARS-CoV-2 variants. Study-wide results and caveats: Non-spike TCR breadth showed similarity between vaccine and placebo recipients. Vaccinees reportedly had broad spike-specific CD8+ and CD4+ T cell responses. Spike-specific TCR breadth was greater after Ad26.COV2.S than placebo.

Generated by immunoSEQ multiplex PCR, the TCRdb table keeps only in-frame clones and is missing some. Among roughly 270,000 clones listed, 87% were seen once. CDR1 is PRHDT and CDR2 is FYEKMQ in the germline V gene (reference sequence). V dropped 2 bases and J dropped 3; count of bases not matched to a gene: 8. The CDR3 loop spans 16 amino acids. The input for sequencing was peripheral blood, taken in a trial of Ad26.COV2.S vaccine versus placebo. The source is a person between 18 and 59 years old who received the Ad26.COV2.S COVID-19 vaccine or a placebo. V and J are TRBV13 and TRBJ2-7; 9 bases fit TRBD1. DNA of the CDR3: TGTGCCAGCAGCTTACGGCCGGGACAGGGTGGCTACGAGCAGTACTTC. The encoded protein is CASSLRPGQGGYEQYF.